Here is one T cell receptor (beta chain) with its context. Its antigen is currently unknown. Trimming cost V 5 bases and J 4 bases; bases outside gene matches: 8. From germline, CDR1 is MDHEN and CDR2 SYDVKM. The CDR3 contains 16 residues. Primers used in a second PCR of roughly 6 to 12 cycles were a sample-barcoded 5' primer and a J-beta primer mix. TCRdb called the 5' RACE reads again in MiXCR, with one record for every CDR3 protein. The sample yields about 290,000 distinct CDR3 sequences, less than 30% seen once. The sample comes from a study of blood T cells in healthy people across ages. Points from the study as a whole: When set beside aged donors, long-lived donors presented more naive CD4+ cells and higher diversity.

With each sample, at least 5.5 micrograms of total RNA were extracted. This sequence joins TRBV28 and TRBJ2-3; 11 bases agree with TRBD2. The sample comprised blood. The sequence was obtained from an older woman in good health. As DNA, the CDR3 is TGTGCCAGCAGTCCCCTTACTAGCGGGAGATCAGATACGCAGTATTTT. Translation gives CASSPLTSGRSDTQYF.